The 17 T cell receptor beta chains given below trace back to one sample, sequenced in a study of T cells in women clearing cervical HPV infection. TCRdb's table, derived via immunoSEQ multiplex PCR, lists solely in-frame clones and lacks some. Here the sample table reports tens of thousands of clones. The sample was blood buffy coat. The receptors come from a woman aged 18-70 years with a cervical HPV16 infection that either progressed to CIN3+ or cleared (not recorded which).

To note about this clone: With the read ending 3 residues before the CDR3 end, the germline J gene is used to fill in that end. The chain uses TRBV10-3 and TRBJ1-5; 7 bases match TRBD1. The CDR3 covers 15 residues. The junction had 7 bases not matched to a gene; V was cut back by 2 bases and J by 6 bases. Germline CDR1 reads ENHRY; CDR2 reads SYGVKD. The CDR3 region is CAISEATGQGQPQHF. CDR3 DNA, as far as it was read: TGTGCCATCAGTGAGGCGACAGGGCAGGGTCAGCCC.

As for this clone: The sequenced fragment ends 3 residues before the CDR3 boundary, so the rest is inferred from the germline J gene. The chain joins TRBV6-2 or TRBV6-3 to TRBJ2-7, with TRBD2 identical over 11 bases. The length of the CDR3 is 17 residues. J was trimmed by 1 base and V by 5 bases; bases with no gene match: 10. Germline V gives CDR1 MNHEY, CDR2 SVGEGT. Partial CDR3 DNA: TGTGCCAGCAGTCGGACCTCGGGACTAGCGGATTCCTACGAG. It yields the protein CASSRTSGLADSYE. The whole CDR3 protein reads CASSRTSGLADSYEQYF.

About this clone itself: The CDR3 extends 3 residues past the end of the read, so its final part is completed from the germline J gene. The chain couples TRBV20-1 to TRBJ2-5, with TRBD2 identical over 12 bases. This CDR3 is 14 amino acids long. Trimming at V came to 6 bases and at J to 4 bases, leaving 6 bases not matched to a gene. CDR1 and CDR2 from the germline V gene are DFQATT and SNEGSKA (reference sequence). CDR3 DNA, as far as it was read: TGCAGTGCCTCGACTAGCGGGAGCGGAGAGACC. Protein sequence: CSASTSGSGET. The entire CDR3 is CSASTSGSGETQYF.

A remark on this clone: The CDR3 end is not reached by the read, which stops 3 residues before it; the germline J gene fills it in. This chain links TRBV29-1 with TRBJ1-1; D not certain. The CDR3 contains 14 residues. Trimming took 3 bases from V and 1 from J, leaving 12 bases between them. Per the germline V gene, CDR1 is SQVTM and CDR2 is ANQGSEA. CDR3 region: CSVESPTWNTEAFF. The CDR3 bases that were read are TGCAGCGTTGAGTCACCGACATGGAACACTGAA.

A remark on this clone: The read terminates 3 residues ahead of where the CDR3 ends, so the germline J gene completes it. The chain carries TRBV5-4 and TRBJ2-1; 7 positions agree with TRBD2. The junction had 9 bases not matched to a gene; V was cut back by 3 bases and J by 3 bases. This CDR3 contains 16 residues. Germline V gives CDR1 SGHNT, CDR2 YYREEE (reference sequence). The CDR3 sequence is CASSSGELARYNEQFF. The CDR3 bases that were read are TGTGCCAGCAGCTCGGGGGAACTAGCGCGCTACAATGAG.

To note about this clone: The CDR3 extends 3 residues past the end of the read, so its final part is completed from the germline J gene. The chain recombines TRBV11-2 with TRBJ2-2; 7 bases align to TRBD2. The CDR3 spans 15 residues. CDR1 is SGHAT, CDR2 FQNNGV, per germline. V shed 3 bases and J 6 bases; nucleotides not matched to a gene: 7. This chain's CDR3 is CASSFGWGGAGELFF. The part of the CDR3 DNA that was read is TGTGCCAGCAGCTTTGGTTGGGGGGGGGCCGGGGAG.

On this clone: The read terminates 3 residues before the CDR3 end, so the remaining end is supplied by the germline J gene. This chain uses TRBV28 with TRBJ2-7; possible D gene TRBD2, 5 bases. CDR1 and CDR2 (germline): MDHEN, SYDVKM. V was trimmed by 6 bases and J by 2 bases, leaving 14 bases between them. This CDR3 spans 14 amino acids. The covered CDR3 bases are TGTGCCAGCAGCGGGTTGGCGGAGGCCTACGAG. It codes for CASSGLAEAYE. The complete CDR3 sequence is CASSGLAEAYEQYF.

Note on this clone: The read gets to within 3 residues of the CDR3 end, and the germline J gene fills in the rest. This chain connects TRBV7-2 to TRBJ2-7; 13 nucleotides align to TRBD2. J gave up 5 bases and V 4 bases, and 2 bases lay outside the gene matches. The CDR3 totals 14 residues. CDR1 SGHTA and CDR2 FQGNSA come from the germline V gene. The CDR3 bases that were read are TGTGCCAGCAGCTCCGGACTAGCGGGAGACGAG. This translates into CASSSGLAGDE. The complete CDR3 sequence is CASSSGLAGDEQYF.

Comment on this clone: The CDR3 is cut off 3 residues early in the read; its end comes from the germline J gene. This chain links TRBV5-1 with TRBJ1-1; 7 nucleotides line up with TRBD1. This CDR3 has 16 amino acids. V trimming: 4 bases; J trimming: 0 bases; junction bases outside the gene matches: 9. Germline loops: CDR1 SGHRS, CDR2 YFSETQ. The CDR3 loop is CASSLGRQGLNTEAFF. CDR3 bases read: TGCGCCAGCAGCCTTGGCCGACAGGGTTTGAACACTGAA.

As regards this clone: The read terminates 3 residues ahead of where the CDR3 ends, so the germline J gene completes it. The chain carries TRBV19 and TRBJ1-1, with D possibly being TRBD1 (5 bases). Germline CDR1 LNHDA, CDR2 SQIVND (reference sequence). This CDR3 comprises 14 residues. This CDR3 reads CASSIEQGEAEAFF. CDR3 DNA (partial): TGTGCCAGTAGTATAGAACAAGGGGAGGCCGAA. Based on the CDR3 plus reference TRBV19 and TRBJ1-1, the full variable domain is DGGITQSPKYLFRKEGQNVTLSCEQNLNHDAMYWYRQDPGQGLRLIYYSQIVNDFQKGDIAEGYSVSREKKESFPLTVTSAQKNPTAFYLCASSIEQGEAEAFFGQGTRLTVV.

Measured by frequency, this clone is medium-sized. The sequenced part of the CDR3 DNA is TGTGCCATCAGTGAGTGGGGCGTACCCACAGATACG. This sequence encodes CAISEWGVPTDT. The CDR3 reads in full as CAISEWGVPTDTQYF. J is TRBJ2-3 and V is TRBV10-3, with a weak D call TRBD1 (5 bases). The read finishes 3 residues shy of the CDR3 end, and the germline J gene is used to complete it. This CDR3 has 15 residues. V shed 1 base and J shed 2 bases, with 10 bases lying between them. Germline V gene sequence: CDR1 ENHRY, CDR2 SYGVKD.

Details on this clone: The read falls 3 residues short of the CDR3 end, and the missing part is taken from the germline J gene. The chain uses TRBV5-6 and TRBJ1-2; no clear D. The germline V gene encodes CDR1 SGHDT and CDR2 YYEEEE. The germline V and J ends were trimmed by 4 bases and 4 bases, with 11 bases remaining between them. This CDR3 has 13 amino acids. CDR3 DNA (partial): TGTGCCAGCAGCCTCACCTTCGGCTATGGC. It codes for CASSLTFGYG. The entire CDR3 protein is CASSLTFGYGYTF.

For this clone: The sequenced fragment ends 3 residues before the CDR3 boundary, so the rest is inferred from the germline J gene. This chain connects TRBV18 to TRBJ2-5, with a possible D match to TRBD2 (6 bases). This CDR3 has 13 residues. V dropped 3 bases and J dropped 4 bases, with 9 bases sitting between them. CDR1 is KGHSH and CDR2 is LQKENI in the germline V gene. Incomplete CDR3 DNA: TGTGCCAGCTCACCGGTCGGGGGAGAGACC. This encodes CASSPVGGET. The full CDR3 is CASSPVGGETQYF.

With respect to this clone: The read stops 3 residues short of the end of the CDR3; the missing end is completed from the germline J gene. V is TRBV10-3 and J is TRBJ2-2, with 7 bases fitting TRBD1. The CDR3 is 16 amino acids. Unmatched junction bases numbered 7, after V lost 2 bases and J lost 4 bases. Germline values: CDR1 ENHRY, CDR2 SYGVKD. Here the CDR3 reads CAISETTGLVTGELFF. The covered CDR3 bases are TGTGCCATCAGTGAGACGACAGGGCTGGTCACCGGGGAG.

Turning to this clone: The read ends 3 residues early relative to the CDR3; the germline J gene fills the gap. The chain has TRBV24-1 and TRBJ2-3; D is uncertain. The CDR3 is 13 amino acids. The germline V and J ends were trimmed by 4 bases and 0 bases, with 4 bases remaining between them. The V gene's germline CDR1 is KGHDR and CDR2 SFDVKD. The DNA read from the CDR3 is TGTGCCACCAGTGAACACAGCACAGATACG. Residues: CATSEHSTDT. The whole CDR3 protein reads CATSEHSTDTQYF.

Note on this clone: The read halts 3 residues ahead of the CDR3 end, with the missing end drawn from the germline J gene. V and J are TRBV14 and TRBJ1-4; no firm D call. The length of the CDR3 is 15 residues. Germline V gene sequence: CDR1 SGHDN, CDR2 FVKESK. CDR3 residues: CASSQMSSYNSPLFF. CDR3 bases read: TGTGCCAGCAGCCAAATGAGCTCCTATAATTCACCA.

As for this clone: The CDR3 is cut off 3 residues early in the read; its end comes from the germline J gene. V and J are TRBV30 and TRBJ1-5; D unclear. Trimming removed 3 bases from V and 3 bases from J, with 12 bases in between. The CDR3 sequence is 14 residues long. CDR1 and CDR2 (germline): GTSNPN, SVGIG (reference sequence). CDR3 sequence: CAWRSSSYNQPQHF. CDR3 DNA (partial): TGTGCCTGGAGGAGTAGCAGCTACAATCAGCCC.